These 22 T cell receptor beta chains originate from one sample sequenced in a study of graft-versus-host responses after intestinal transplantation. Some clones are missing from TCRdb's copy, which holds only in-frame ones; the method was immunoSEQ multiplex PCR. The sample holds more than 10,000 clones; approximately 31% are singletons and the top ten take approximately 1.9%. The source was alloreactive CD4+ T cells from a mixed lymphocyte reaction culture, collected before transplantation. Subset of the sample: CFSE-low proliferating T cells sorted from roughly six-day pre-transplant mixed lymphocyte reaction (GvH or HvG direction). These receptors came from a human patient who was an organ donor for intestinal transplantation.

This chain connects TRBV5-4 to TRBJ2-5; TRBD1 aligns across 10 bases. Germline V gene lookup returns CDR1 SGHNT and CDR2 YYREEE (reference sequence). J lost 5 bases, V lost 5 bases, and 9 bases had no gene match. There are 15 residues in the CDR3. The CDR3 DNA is TGTGCCAGCAGGTCCGACAGGGGGCTTCGGGAGACCCAGTACTTC. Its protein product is CASRSDRGLRETQYF. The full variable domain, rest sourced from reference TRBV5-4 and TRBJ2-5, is ETGVTQSPTHLIKTRGQQVTLRCSSQSGHNTVSWYQQALGQGPQFIFQYYREEENGRGNFPPRFSGLQFPNYSSELNVNALELDDSALYLCASRSDRGLRETQYFGPGTRLLVL.

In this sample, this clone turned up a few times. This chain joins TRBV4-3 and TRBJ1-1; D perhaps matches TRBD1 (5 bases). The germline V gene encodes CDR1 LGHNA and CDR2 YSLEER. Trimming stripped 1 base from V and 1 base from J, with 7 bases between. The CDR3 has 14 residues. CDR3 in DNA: TGCGCCAGCAGCCAAGCTGACAGGAACACTGAAGCTTTCTTT. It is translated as CASSQADRNTEAFF.

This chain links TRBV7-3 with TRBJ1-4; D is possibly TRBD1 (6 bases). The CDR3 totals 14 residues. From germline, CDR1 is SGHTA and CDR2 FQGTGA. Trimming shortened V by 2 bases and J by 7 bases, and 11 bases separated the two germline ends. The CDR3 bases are TGTGCCAGCAGCTTAGGCGACAGGTTTGAAAAACTGTTTTTT. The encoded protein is CASSLGDRFEKLFF.

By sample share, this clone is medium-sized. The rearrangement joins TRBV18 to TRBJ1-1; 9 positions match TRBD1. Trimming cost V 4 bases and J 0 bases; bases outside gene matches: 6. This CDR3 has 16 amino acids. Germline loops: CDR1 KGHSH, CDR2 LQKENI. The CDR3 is CASSRRQGELNTEAFF. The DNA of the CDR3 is TGTGCCAGCTCACGGAGACAGGGGGAATTGAACACTGAAGCTTTCTTT.

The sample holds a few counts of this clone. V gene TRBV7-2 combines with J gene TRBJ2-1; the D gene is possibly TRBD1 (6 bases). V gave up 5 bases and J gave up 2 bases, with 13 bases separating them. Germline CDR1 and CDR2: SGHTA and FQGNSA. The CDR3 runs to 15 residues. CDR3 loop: CASSHSGTTYNEQFF. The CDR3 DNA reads TGTGCCAGCAGCCATTCCGGGACAACCTACAATGAGCAGTTCTTC.

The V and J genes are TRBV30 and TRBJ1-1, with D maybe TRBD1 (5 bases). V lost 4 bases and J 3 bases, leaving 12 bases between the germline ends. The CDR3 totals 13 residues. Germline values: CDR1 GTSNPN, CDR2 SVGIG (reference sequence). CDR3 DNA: TGTGCCTGGACCACTGCGGGGGACACTGAAGCTTTCTTT. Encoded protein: CAWTTAGDTEAFF.

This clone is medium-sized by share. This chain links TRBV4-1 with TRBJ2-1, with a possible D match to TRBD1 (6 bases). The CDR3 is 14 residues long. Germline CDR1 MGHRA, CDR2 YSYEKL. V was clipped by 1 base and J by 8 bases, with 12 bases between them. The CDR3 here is CASSQVAGVHEQFF. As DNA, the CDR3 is TGCGCCAGCAGCCAAGTTGCAGGGGTCCATGAGCAGTTCTTC.

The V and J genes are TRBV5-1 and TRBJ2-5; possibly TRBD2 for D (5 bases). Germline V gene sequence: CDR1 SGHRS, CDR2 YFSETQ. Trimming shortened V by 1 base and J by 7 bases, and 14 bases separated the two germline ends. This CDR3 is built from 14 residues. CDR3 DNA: TGCGCCAGCAGCTTGTTCCCGGATGCGGGGACCCAGTACTTC. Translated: CASSLFPDAGTQYF.

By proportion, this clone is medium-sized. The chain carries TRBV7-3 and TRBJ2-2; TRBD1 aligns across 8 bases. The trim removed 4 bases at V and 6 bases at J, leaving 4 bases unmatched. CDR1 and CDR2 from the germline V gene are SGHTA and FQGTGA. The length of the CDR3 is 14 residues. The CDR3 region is CASSSRRGPGELFF. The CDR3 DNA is TGTGCCAGCAGCTCACGCAGGGGGCCCGGGGAGCTGTTTTTT.

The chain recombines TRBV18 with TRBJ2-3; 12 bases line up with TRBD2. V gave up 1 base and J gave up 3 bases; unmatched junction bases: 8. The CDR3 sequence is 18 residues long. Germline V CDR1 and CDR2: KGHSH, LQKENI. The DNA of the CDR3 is TGTGCCAGCTCACCACGAGCTAGCGGGGGGGCCAGGACAGATACGCAGTATTTT. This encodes CASSPRASGGARTDTQYF.

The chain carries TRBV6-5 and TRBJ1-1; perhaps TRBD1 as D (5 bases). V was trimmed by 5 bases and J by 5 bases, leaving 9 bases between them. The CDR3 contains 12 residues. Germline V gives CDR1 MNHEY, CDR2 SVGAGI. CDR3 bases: TGTGCCAGCAGTAAAAAGGGGACTGAAGCTTTCTTT. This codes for CASSKKGTEAFF.

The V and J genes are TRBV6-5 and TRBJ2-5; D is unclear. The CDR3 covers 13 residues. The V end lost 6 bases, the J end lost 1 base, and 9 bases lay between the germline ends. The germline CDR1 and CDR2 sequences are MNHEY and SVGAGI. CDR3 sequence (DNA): TGTGCCAGCAGCGGAGCCCTCCAAGAGACCCAGTACTTC. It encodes CASSGALQETQYF.

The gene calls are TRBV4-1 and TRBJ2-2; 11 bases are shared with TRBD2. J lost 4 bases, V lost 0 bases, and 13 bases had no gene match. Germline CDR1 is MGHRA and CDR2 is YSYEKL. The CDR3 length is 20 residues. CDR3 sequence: CASSQDKARLAGRTTGELFF. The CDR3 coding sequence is TGCGCCAGCAGCCAAGATAAGGCGAGACTAGCGGGGCGCACCACCGGGGAGCTGTTTTTT.

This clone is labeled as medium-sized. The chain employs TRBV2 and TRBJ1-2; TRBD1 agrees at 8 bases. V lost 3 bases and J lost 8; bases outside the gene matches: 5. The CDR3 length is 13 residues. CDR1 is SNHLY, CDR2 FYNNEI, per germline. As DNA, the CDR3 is TGTGCCAGCAGTGAGACAGGGGTGGGAGGCTACACCTTC. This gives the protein CASSETGVGGYTF.

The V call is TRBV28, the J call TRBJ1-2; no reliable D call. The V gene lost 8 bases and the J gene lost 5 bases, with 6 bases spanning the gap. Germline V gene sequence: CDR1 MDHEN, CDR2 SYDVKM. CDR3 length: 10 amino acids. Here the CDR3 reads CASGRYGYTF. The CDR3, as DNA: TGTGCCAGCGGGCGTTATGGCTACACCTTC.

CDR3 sequence (DNA): TGTGCCAGCAAAAGACAGGTGGGGAACACTGAAGCTTTCTTT. The encoded protein is CASKRQVGNTEAFF. This rearrangement joins TRBV5-4 to TRBJ1-1; tentative D call: TRBD1 (6 bases). V gave up 6 bases and J gave up 1 base, with 13 bases separating them. The germline V gene has CDR1 SGHNT and CDR2 YYREEE (reference sequence). The CDR3 is made up of 14 amino acids. Drawing the rest from reference TRBV5-4 and TRBJ1-1, the complete variable domain is ETGVTQSPTHLIKTRGQQVTLRCSSQSGHNTVSWYQQALGQGPQFIFQYYREEENGRGNFPPRFSGLQFPNYSSELNVNALELDDSALYLCASKRQVGNTEAFFGQGTRLTVV.

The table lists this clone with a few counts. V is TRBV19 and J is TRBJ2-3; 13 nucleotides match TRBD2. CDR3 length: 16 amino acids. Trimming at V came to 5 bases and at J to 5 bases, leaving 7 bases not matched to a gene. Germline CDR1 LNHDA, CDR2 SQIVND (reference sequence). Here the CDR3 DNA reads TGTGCCAGTAGTCCGCGACTAGCGGGGGGAAGAGATACGCAGTATTTT. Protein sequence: CASSPRLAGGRDTQYF. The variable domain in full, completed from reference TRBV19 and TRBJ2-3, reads DGGITQSPKYLFRKEGQNVTLSCEQNLNHDAMYWYRQDPGQGLRLIYYSQIVNDFQKGDIAEGYSVSREKKESFPLTVTSAQKNPTAFYLCASSPRLAGGRDTQYFGPGTRLTVL.

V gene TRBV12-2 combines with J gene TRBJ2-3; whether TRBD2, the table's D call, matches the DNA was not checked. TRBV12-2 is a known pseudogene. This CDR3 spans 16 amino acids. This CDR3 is CASRLVGLELPDTQYF. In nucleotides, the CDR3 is TGTGCAAGTCGCTTAGTAGGACTAGAATTACCAGATACGCAGTATTTT.

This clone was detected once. The CDR3 DNA follows: TGCGCCAGCAGCCACCTAAAAGGGGCAGGGCGCCTCTACGAGCAGTACTTC. This codes for CASSHLKGAGRLYEQYF. J is TRBJ2-5 and V is TRBV4-3; the D gene is possibly TRBD1 (5 bases). The end of the DNA fits TRBJ2-7 better, so the J call may be wrong. Germline V gene lookup returns CDR1 LGHNA and CDR2 YSLEER. The CDR3 has 17 amino acids.

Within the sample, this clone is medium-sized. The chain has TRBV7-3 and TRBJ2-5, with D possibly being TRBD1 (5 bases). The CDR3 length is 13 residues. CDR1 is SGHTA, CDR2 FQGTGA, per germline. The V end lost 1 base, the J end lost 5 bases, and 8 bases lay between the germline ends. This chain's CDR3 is CASSLNAGETQYF. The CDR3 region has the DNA TGTGCCAGCAGCTTAAATGCAGGGGAGACCCAGTACTTC.

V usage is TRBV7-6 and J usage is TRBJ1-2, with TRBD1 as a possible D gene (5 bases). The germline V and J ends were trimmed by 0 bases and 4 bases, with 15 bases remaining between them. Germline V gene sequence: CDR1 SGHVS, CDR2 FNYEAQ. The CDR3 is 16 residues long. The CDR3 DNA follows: TGTGCCAGCAGCTTAGCGGGGAGGGGCAGCCCCTATGGCTACACCTTC. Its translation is CASSLAGRGSPYGYTF.

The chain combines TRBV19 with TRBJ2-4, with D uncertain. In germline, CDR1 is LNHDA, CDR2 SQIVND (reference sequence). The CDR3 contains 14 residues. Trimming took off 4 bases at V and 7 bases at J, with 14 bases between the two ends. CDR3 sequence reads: CASSTDRARNIQYF. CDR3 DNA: TGTGCCAGTAGTACCGACCGAGCGAGGAACATTCAGTACTTC.